The rows below give T cell receptor beta chains drawn from one sample of a study of molecular identifiers for immune sequencing clone quantification. TCRdb processed the PCR reads anew with MiXCR; each CDR3 protein has one entry. Here the sample spans 400,000 to 600,000 distinct CDR3 sequences, about 22% being singletons. Sequenced material: naive CD8+ T cells from blood, with Jurkat cell RNA spiked in. The origin of the receptors is a human donor in good health. Some libraries in this study had Jurkat cell RNA spiked in. Each CDR3 is given with its conserved first and last residue. Fields, in order: D gene, V gene, clone size, J gene, CDR3 protein, CDR3 DNA. D genes are given only for firm matches. Where a row states a size, it is once, few, many or the class of an expanded clone; other rows omit it.

d_call: .; v_call: TRBV9; clone_size: few; j_call: TRBJ2-1; cdr3_aa: CASSVGWAGSARNEQFF; cdr3_nt: TGTGCCAGCAGCGTAGGTTGGGCAGGCTCGGCCCGAAATGAGCAGTTCTTC
d_call: .; v_call: TRBV5-1; clone_size: many; j_call: TRBJ2-7; cdr3_aa: CASSLVGLYEQYF; cdr3_nt: TGCGCCAGCAGCTTGGTTGGTCTCTACGAGCAGTACTTC
d_call: TRBD2; v_call: TRBV6-5; clone_size: few; j_call: TRBJ2-2; cdr3_aa: CASSYERETTGELFF; cdr3_nt: TGTGCCAGCAGTTACGAGCGGGAGACCACCGGGGAGCTGTTTTTT
d_call: .; v_call: TRBV9; clone_size: few; j_call: TRBJ2-7; cdr3_aa: CASSVGGGHTYEQYF; cdr3_nt: TGTGCCAGCAGCGTAGGTGGGGGGCATACCTACGAGCAGTACTTC
d_call: .; v_call: TRBV27; clone_size: few; j_call: TRBJ1-3; cdr3_aa: CASSLTKGHLNHGNTIYF; cdr3_nt: TGTGCCAGCAGTTTAACGAAGGGTCACCTCAATCATGGAAACACCATATATTTT
d_call: TRBD1; v_call: TRBV6-5; clone_size: few; j_call: TRBJ1-1; cdr3_aa: CASSGQGGFVAFF; cdr3_nt: TGTGCCAGCAGCGGACAGGGGGGGTTTGTAGCTTTCTTT
d_call: .; v_call: TRBV20-1; clone_size: many; j_call: TRBJ2-7; cdr3_aa: CSARNSRMYSYEQYF; cdr3_nt: TGCAGTGCTAGAAATAGCCGGATGTACTCCTACGAGCAGTACTTC
d_call: .; v_call: TRBV12-3/TRBV12-4; clone_size: few; j_call: TRBJ2-2; cdr3_aa: CASRAVTGGPNTGELFF; cdr3_nt: TGTGCCAGCAGGGCAGTAACTGGGGGTCCGAACACCGGGGAGCTGTTTTTT
d_call: .; v_call: TRBV4-3; clone_size: .; j_call: TRBJ2-7; cdr3_aa: CASSSSPNRYEQYF; cdr3_nt: TGCGCCAGCAGCTCATCCCCAAATCGATACGAGCAGTACTTC
d_call: TRBD1; v_call: TRBV13; clone_size: few; j_call: TRBJ1-5; cdr3_aa: CASSLGGQGFNQPQHF; cdr3_nt: TGTGCCAGCAGCTTAGGGGGACAGGGTTTCAATCAGCCCCAGCATTTT
d_call: .; v_call: TRBV27; clone_size: few; j_call: TRBJ1-6; cdr3_aa: CASSSSSRSPLHF; cdr3_nt: TGTGCCAGCAGTTCATCAAGTCGTTCACCCCTCCACTTT
d_call: .; v_call: TRBV6-5; clone_size: many; j_call: TRBJ2-7; cdr3_aa: CASSEATTYEQYF; cdr3_nt: TGTGCCAGCTCCGAAGCGACTACCTACGAGCAGTACTTC
d_call: .; v_call: TRBV5-1; clone_size: many; j_call: TRBJ2-5; cdr3_aa: CASSPYREETQYF; cdr3_nt: TGCGCCAGCAGCCCTTACAGGGAAGAGACCCAGTACTTC
d_call: .; v_call: TRBV3-1; clone_size: many; j_call: TRBJ2-2; cdr3_aa: CASSQGFPVSNTGELFF; cdr3_nt: TGTGCCAGCAGCCAAGGATTTCCGGTATCGAACACCGGGGAGCTGTTTTTT
d_call: .; v_call: TRBV7-9; clone_size: many; j_call: TRBJ2-5; cdr3_aa: CASSSFDTSPETQYF; cdr3_nt: TGTGCCAGCAGCTCCTTTGACACGTCCCCAGAGACCCAGTACTTC
d_call: .; v_call: TRBV28; clone_size: many; j_call: TRBJ1-6; cdr3_aa: CASSSRTGDSPLHF; cdr3_nt: TGTGCCAGCAGCTCTAGAACGGGGGATTCACCCCTCCACTTT
d_call: TRBD1; v_call: TRBV2; clone_size: .; j_call: TRBJ1-2; cdr3_aa: CASRNRGGNYGYTF; cdr3_nt: TGTGCCAGCAGAAACAGGGGAGGTAACTATGGCTACACCTTC
d_call: TRBD1; v_call: TRBV12-3/TRBV12-4; clone_size: .; j_call: TRBJ2-1; cdr3_aa: CASSLGTGHYNEQLF; cdr3_nt: TGTGCCAGCAGTTTGGGGACAGGACACTACAATGAGCAGCTCTTC
d_call: .; v_call: TRBV15; clone_size: .; j_call: TRBJ1-1; cdr3_aa: CATRPTGNTEASF; cdr3_nt: TGTGCCACCAGACCCACAGGGAACACTGAAGCTTCCTTT
d_call: .; v_call: TRBV7-9; clone_size: many; j_call: TRBJ1-1; cdr3_aa: CASSPPGFTEAFF; cdr3_nt: TGTGCCAGCAGCCCGCCAGGGTTTACTGAAGCTTTCTTT
d_call: .; v_call: TRBV7-2; clone_size: many; j_call: TRBJ2-3; cdr3_aa: CASSLVGDTQYF; cdr3_nt: TGTGCCAGCAGCTTAGTAGGAGATACGCAGTATTTT
d_call: .; v_call: TRBV27; clone_size: few; j_call: TRBJ2-3; cdr3_aa: CASGFRDTSTDTQYF; cdr3_nt: TGTGCCAGCGGCTTCAGGGATACTAGCACAGATACGCAGTATTTT
d_call: .; v_call: TRBV4-1; clone_size: many; j_call: TRBJ2-7; cdr3_aa: CASSQERTGFASYEQYF; cdr3_nt: TGCGCCAGCAGCCAAGAGAGAACAGGGTTCGCTTCCTACGAGCAGTACTTC
d_call: .; v_call: TRBV14; clone_size: .; j_call: TRBJ2-7; cdr3_aa: CASSQVLGSEQYF; cdr3_nt: TGTGCCAGCAGCCAAGTGCTGGGAAGCGAGCAGTACTTC
d_call: .; v_call: TRBV28; clone_size: many; j_call: TRBJ2-1; cdr3_aa: CASSLRTAAYNEQFF; cdr3_nt: TGTGCCAGCAGCCTTCGGACAGCAGCCTACAATGAGCAGTTCTTC
d_call: .; v_call: TRBV4-1; clone_size: few; j_call: TRBJ2-7; cdr3_aa: CASSHIRELRYEQYF; cdr3_nt: TGCGCCAGCAGCCATATCAGGGAGTTAAGGTACGAGCAGTACTTC
d_call: TRBD2; v_call: TRBV7-9; clone_size: .; j_call: TRBJ2-1; cdr3_aa: CASSFISGGPYNEQFF; cdr3_nt: TGTGCCAGCAGCTTTATTAGCGGGGGACCCTACAATGAGCAGTTCTTC
d_call: .; v_call: TRBV29-1; clone_size: many; j_call: TRBJ2-2; cdr3_aa: CSVAGVNTGELFF; cdr3_nt: TGCAGCGTGGCAGGAGTTAACACCGGGGAGCTGTTTTTT
d_call: .; v_call: TRBV29-1; clone_size: many; j_call: TRBJ1-2; cdr3_aa: CSVEDEDGANYGYTF; cdr3_nt: TGCAGCGTTGAAGATGAGGACGGAGCTAACTATGGCTACACCTTC
d_call: TRBD1; v_call: TRBV6-2/TRBV6-3; clone_size: .; j_call: TRBJ1-5; cdr3_aa: CASSIGQGRQPQHF; cdr3_nt: TGTGCCAGCAGTATCGGACAGGGACGTCAGCCCCAGCATTTT
d_call: .; v_call: TRBV12-3/TRBV12-4; clone_size: many; j_call: TRBJ2-7; cdr3_aa: CASSLNRRGEQYF; cdr3_nt: TGTGCCAGCAGTTTAAACCGCCGGGGCGAGCAGTACTTC